The subject of this entry is one T cell receptor beta chain. Its cognate antigen is unknown. The study ran its PCR with 60 Vbeta and 13 Jbeta primers. The table came from immunoSEQ multiplex PCR; TCRdb's copy has only in-frame clones and leaves some out. The table lists about 90,000 clones, 65% to 85% of them singletons. These data come from a study of cytomegalovirus exposure and HLA in healthy donors. Overall study findings and caveats: Segments of the TCR beta V type were, in most cases, productive about 87% or about 30% of the time in an earlier analysis.

Germline loops: CDR1 SEHNR, CDR2 FQNEAQ (reference sequence). The J segment lost 5 bases and the V segment lost 1 base, leaving 4 bases of the junction unmatched. This CDR3 is built from 14 residues. The receptor's source is a young man in good health and CMV-seronegative. This sequence joins TRBV7-9 and TRBJ1-1; the match to TRBD1 covers 7 bases. The source material was PBMCs. The CDR3 sequence: CASSLGGGETEAFF. The CDR3 region has the DNA TGTGCCAGCAGCTTAGGAGGGGGCGAGACTGAAGCTTTCTTT.